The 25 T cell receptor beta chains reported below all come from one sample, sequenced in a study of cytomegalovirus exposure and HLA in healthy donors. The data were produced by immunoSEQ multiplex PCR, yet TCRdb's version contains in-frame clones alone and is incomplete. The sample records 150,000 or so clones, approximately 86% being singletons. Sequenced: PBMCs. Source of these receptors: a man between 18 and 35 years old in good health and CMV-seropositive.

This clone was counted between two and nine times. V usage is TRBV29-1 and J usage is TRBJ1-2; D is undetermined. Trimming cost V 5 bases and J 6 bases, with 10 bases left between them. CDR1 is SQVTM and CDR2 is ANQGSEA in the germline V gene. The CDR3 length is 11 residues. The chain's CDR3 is CSVRAEDGYTF. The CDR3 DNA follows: TGCAGCGTTAGGGCGGAGGATGGCTACACCTTC.

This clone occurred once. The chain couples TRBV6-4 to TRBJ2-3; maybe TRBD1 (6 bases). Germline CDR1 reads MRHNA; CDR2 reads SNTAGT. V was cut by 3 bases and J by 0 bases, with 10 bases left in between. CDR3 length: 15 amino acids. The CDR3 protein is CASSEQGGSTDTQYF. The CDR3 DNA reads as TGTGCCAGCAGTGAACAGGGTGGAAGCACAGATACGCAGTATTTT.

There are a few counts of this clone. Here the CDR3 reads CASSPRERGTEAFF. The CDR3 bases are TGTGCCAGTAGTCCCCGGGAGAGGGGCACTGAAGCTTTCTTT. This chain links TRBV19 with TRBJ1-1; D is perhaps TRBD1 (5 bases). The germline CDR1 and CDR2 sequences are LNHDA and SQIVND (reference sequence). The CDR3 consists of 14 residues. Trimming took off 5 bases at V and 4 bases at J, with 14 bases between the two ends.

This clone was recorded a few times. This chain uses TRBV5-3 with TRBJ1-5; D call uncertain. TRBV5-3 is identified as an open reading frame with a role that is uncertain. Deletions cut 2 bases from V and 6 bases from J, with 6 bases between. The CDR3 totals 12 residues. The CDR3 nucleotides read TGTGCCAGAAGCTTAATGAGTCAGCCCCAGCATTTT. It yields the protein CARSLMSQPQHF.

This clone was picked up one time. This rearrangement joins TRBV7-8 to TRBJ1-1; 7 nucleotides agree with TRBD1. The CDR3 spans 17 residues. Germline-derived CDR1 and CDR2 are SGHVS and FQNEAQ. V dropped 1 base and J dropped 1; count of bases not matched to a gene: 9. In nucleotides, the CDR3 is TGTGCCAGCAGCTTAGGGTTCTTGACAGGGCCGAACACTGAAGCTTTCTTT. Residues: CASSLGFLTGPNTEAFF. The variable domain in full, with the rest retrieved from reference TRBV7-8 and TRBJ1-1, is GAGVSQSPRYKVAKRGQDVALRCDPISGHVSLFWYQQALGQGPEFLTYFQNEAQLDKSGLPSDRFFAERPEGSVSTLKIQRTQQEDSAVYLCASSLGFLTGPNTEAFFGQGTRLTVV.

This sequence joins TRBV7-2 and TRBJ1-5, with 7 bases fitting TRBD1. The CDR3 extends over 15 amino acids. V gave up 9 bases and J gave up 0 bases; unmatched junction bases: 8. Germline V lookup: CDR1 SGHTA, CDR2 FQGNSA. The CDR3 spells CASRPGQISNQPQHF. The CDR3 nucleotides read TGTGCCAGTCGTCCGGGACAGATTAGCAATCAGCCCCAGCATTTT.

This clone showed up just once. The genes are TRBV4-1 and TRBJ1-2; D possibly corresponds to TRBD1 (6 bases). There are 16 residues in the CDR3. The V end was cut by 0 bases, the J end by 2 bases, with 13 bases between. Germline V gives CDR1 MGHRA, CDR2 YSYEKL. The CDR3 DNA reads TGCGCCAGCAGCCAAGAGGCAGGGGTACCCAACTATGGCTACACCTTC. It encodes CASSQEAGVPNYGYTF.

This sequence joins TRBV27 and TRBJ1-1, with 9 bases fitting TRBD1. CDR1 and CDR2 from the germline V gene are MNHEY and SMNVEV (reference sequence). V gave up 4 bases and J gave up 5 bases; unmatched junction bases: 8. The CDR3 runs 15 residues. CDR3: CASSSQGADRTEAFF. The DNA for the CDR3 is TGTGCCAGCAGTTCACAGGGGGCCGACCGAACTGAAGCTTTCTTT.

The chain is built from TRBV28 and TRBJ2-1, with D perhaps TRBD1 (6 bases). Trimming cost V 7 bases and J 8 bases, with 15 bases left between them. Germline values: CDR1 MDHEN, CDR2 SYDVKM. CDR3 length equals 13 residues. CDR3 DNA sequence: TGTGCCAGCACTCCTAGGGGGTTAGATGAGCAGTTCTTC. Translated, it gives CASTPRGLDEQFF.

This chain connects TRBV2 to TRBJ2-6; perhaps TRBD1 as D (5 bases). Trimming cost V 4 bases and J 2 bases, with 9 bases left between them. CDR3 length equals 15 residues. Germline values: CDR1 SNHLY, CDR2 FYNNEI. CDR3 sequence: CASSGPRAGANVLTF. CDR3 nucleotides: TGTGCCAGCAGTGGCCCCAGGGCTGGGGCCAACGTCCTGACTTTC.

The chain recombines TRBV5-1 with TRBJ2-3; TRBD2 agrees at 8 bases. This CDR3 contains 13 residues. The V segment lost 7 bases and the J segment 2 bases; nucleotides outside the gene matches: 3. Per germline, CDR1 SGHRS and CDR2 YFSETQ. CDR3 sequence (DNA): TGCGCCAGCCGGGGGGGAGTCACAGATACGCAGTATTTT. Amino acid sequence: CASRGGVTDTQYF.

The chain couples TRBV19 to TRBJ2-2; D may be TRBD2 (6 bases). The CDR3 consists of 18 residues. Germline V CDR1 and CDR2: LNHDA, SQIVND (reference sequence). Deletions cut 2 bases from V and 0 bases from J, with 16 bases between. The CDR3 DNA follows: TGTGCCAGTAGTATAAGGGTCGGTAGCGGACCGAACACCGGGGAGCTGTTTTTT. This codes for CASSIRVGSGPNTGELFF.

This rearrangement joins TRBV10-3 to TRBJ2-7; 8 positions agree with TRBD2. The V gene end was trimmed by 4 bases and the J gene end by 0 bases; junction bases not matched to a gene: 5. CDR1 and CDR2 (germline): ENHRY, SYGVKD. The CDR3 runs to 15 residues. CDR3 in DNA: TGTGCCATCAGTGTTACTAGCGGACGCTCCTACGAGCAGTACTTC. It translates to CAISVTSGRSYEQYF.

The chain's CDR3 is CASIPQGALFGGYTF. The CDR3 coding sequence is TGTGCCAGCATCCCACAGGGGGCGTTATTTGGTGGCTACACCTTC. The chain links TRBV28 to TRBJ1-2, with 9 bases fitting TRBD1. CDR3 length equals 15 residues. Germline loops: CDR1 MDHEN, CDR2 SYDVKM. V lost 7 bases to trimming and J lost 7 bases; unmatched junction nucleotides: 13.

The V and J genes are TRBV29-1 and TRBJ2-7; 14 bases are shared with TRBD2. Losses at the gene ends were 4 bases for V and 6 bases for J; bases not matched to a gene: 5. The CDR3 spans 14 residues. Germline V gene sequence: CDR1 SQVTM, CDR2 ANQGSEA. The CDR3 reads CSVVGLAGVGEQYF. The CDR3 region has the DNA TGCAGCGTTGTGGGACTAGCGGGGGTAGGCGAGCAGTACTTC.

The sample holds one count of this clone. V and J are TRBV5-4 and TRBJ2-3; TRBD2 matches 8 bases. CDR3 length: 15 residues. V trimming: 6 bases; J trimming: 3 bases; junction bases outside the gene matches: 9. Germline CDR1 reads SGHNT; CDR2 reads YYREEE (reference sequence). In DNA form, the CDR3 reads TGTGCCAGCACCCTAGGTAGCGGGGTTACAGATACGCAGTATTTT. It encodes CASTLGSGVTDTQYF.

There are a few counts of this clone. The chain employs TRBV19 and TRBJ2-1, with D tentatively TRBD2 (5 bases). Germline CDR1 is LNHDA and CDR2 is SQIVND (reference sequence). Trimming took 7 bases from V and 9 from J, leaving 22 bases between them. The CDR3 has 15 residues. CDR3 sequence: CASTTGLGSFLEQFF. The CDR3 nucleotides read TGTGCCAGTACCACGGGGTTGGGTAGCTTTCTTGAGCAGTTCTTC.

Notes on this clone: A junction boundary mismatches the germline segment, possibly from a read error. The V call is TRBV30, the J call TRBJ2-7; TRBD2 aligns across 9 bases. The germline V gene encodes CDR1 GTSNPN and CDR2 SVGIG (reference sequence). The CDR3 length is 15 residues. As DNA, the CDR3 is TGTGCCTGGACTCCACGGGGGACTAGCTCCGACGAGCAGTACTTC. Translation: CAWTPRGTSSDEQYF.

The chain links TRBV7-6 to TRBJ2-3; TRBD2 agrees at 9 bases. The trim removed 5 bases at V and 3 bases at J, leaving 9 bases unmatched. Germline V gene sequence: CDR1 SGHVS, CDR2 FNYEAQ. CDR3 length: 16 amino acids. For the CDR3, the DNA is TGTGCCAGCAGCCTCCTTGCGGGAGGGCCGACAGATACGCAGTATTTT. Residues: CASSLLAGGPTDTQYF.

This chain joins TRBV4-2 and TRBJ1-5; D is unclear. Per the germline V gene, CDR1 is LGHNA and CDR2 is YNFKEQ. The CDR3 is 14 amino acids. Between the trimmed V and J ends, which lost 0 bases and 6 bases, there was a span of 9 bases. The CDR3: CASSQESPGQPQHF. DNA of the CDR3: TGTGCCAGCAGCCAAGAAAGTCCCGGTCAGCCCCAGCATTTT.

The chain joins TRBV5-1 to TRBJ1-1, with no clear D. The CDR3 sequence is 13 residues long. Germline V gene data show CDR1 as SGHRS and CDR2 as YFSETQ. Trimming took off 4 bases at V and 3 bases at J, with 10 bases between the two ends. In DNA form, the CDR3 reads TGCGCCAGCAGCCCCTTCCGGGACACTGAAGCTTTCTTT. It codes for CASSPFRDTEAFF.

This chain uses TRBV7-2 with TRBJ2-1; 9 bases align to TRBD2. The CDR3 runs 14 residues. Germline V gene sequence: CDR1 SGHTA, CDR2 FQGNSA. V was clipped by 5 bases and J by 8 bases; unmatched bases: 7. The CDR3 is CASSVSGRVDEQFF. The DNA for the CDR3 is TGTGCCAGCAGCGTTAGCGGGAGAGTCGATGAGCAGTTCTTC.

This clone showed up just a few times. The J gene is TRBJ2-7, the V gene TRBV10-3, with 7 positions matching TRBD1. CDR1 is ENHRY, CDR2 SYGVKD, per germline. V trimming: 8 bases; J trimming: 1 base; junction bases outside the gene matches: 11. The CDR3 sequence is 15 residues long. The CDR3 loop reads CAIGGIEGASYEQYF. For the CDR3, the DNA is TGTGCCATCGGTGGAATTGAGGGGGCATCCTACGAGCAGTACTTC.

CDR3: CASSVSGEDEKLFF. CDR3 sequence (DNA): TGTGCCAGCAGCGTATCAGGGGAAGATGAAAAACTGTTTTTT. V and J are TRBV9 and TRBJ1-4, with D possibly TRBD1 on 6 matching bases. Between the trimmed V and J ends, which lost 1 base and 6 bases, there was a span of 10 bases. Germline V lookup: CDR1 SGDLS, CDR2 YYNGEE. The CDR3 has 14 residues.

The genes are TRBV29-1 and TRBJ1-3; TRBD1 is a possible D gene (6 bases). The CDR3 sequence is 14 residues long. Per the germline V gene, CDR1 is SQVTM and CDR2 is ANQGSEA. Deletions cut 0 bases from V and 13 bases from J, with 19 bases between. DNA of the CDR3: TGCAGCGTTGAAGATTTTGGACAGCCAAATTCTATATATTTT. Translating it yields CSVEDFGQPNSIYF.